A selection of T cell receptor beta chains follows, all from one sample in a study of blood T cells in healthy people across ages. TCRdb recomputed calls from the 5' RACE reads with MiXCR, one row per CDR3 protein. The sample contains approximately 810,000 distinct CDR3 sequences, under 40% of which appear only once. Sequenced sample: blood. The source is a man between 18 and 35 years old in good health. CDR3s include the opening cysteine and the closing phenylalanine or tryptophan. Each record gives: clone size, J gene, V gene, D gene, CDR3 protein, CDR3 DNA. D genes are given only for firm matches. A clone size is listed for some rows: how often the clone was seen (once, few, many), or a class if it is expanded.

>.|TRBJ1-1|TRBV20-1|.
CSASHAPRGGNTMNTEAFF
TGCAGTGCTAGCCACGCACCTAGGGGGGGCAACACCATGAACACTGAAGCTTTCTTT
>many|TRBJ2-3|TRBV12-3/TRBV12-4|.
CASSPDISPSTDTQYF
TGTGCCAGCAGTCCCGATATCAGCCCTAGCACAGATACGCAGTATTTT
>once|TRBJ2-7|TRBV20-1|TRBD2
CSPVNPAGGSYEQYF
TGCAGCCCTGTAAATCCAGCGGGAGGCTCGTACGAGCAGTACTTC
>.|TRBJ2-1|TRBV19|.
CASSRQVTYNEQFF
TGTGCCAGTAGCAGACAGGTCACCTACAATGAGCAGTTCTTC
>many|TRBJ2-3|TRBV4-3|.
CASSQDWSADTQYF
TGCGCCAGCAGCCAAGATTGGTCGGCAGATACGCAGTATTTT
>few|TRBJ1-5|TRBV20-1|TRBD1
CSARDRPLTEMPQHF
TGCAGTGCAAGGGACAGGCCTTTGACGGAGATGCCCCAGCATTTT
>.|TRBJ1-1|TRBV4-2|.
CASSQDLGAITDTEAFF
TGTGCCAGCAGCCAAGATCTGGGGGCGATAACCGATACTGAAGCTTTCTTT
>.|TRBJ2-3|TRBV28|.
CASSLSQGSTDTQYF
TGTGCCAGCAGTTTATCCCAGGGGTCCACAGATACGCAGTATTTT
>many|TRBJ2-1|TRBV10-3|TRBD1
CAISESRGQDEQFF
TGTGCCATCAGTGAGTCAAGGGGGCAGGATGAGCAGTTCTTC
>.|TRBJ2-5|TRBV20-1|TRBD2
CSAGFASGGYQETQYF
TGCAGTGCTGGATTTGCTAGCGGGGGTTACCAAGAGACCCAGTACTTC
>many|TRBJ2-5|TRBV3-1|.
CASSQANRAGEGTQYF
TGTGCCAGCAGCCAAGCGAATCGGGCTGGCGAGGGGACCCAGTACTTC
>few|TRBJ2-5|TRBV7-2|.
CASSLDAGRETQYF
TGTGCCAGCAGCTTAGACGCGGGGAGAGAGACCCAGTACTTC
>.|TRBJ1-5|TRBV4-1|.
CASSQGAGGNQPQHF
TGCGCCAGCAGCCAAGGGGCAGGGGGCAATCAGCCCCAGCATTTT
>few|TRBJ1-1|TRBV12-3/TRBV12-4|.
CASITRNTEAFF
TGTGCCAGCATTACCCGGAACACTGAAGCTTTCTTT
>.|TRBJ1-5|TRBV12-3/TRBV12-4|.
CASSVALQDQPQHF
TGTGCCAGCAGTGTAGCGCTCCAGGATCAGCCCCAGCATTTT